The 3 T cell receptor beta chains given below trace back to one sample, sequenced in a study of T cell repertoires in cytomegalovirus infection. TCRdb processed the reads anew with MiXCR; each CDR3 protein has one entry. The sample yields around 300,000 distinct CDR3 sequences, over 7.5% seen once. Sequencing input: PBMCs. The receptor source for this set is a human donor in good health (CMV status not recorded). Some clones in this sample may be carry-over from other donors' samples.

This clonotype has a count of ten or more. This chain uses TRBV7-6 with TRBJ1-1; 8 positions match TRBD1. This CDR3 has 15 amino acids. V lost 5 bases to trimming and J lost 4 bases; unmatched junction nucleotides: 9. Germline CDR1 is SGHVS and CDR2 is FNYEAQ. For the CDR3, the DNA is TGTGCCAGCAGCAAAAACAGGGGGTGGACCACTGAAGCTTTCTTT. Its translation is CASSKNRGWTTEAFF. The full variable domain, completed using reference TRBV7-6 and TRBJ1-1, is GAGVSQSPRYKVTKRGQDVALRCDPISGHVSLYWYRQALGQGPEFLTYFNYEAQQDKSGLPNDRFSAERPEGSISTLTIQRTEQRDSAMYRCASSKNRGWTTEAFFGQGTRLTVV.

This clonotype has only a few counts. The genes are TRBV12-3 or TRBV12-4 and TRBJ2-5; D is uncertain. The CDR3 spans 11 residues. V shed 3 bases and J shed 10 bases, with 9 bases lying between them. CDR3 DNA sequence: TGTGCCAGCAGTTTTTCGGATCTCCAGTACTTC. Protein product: CASSFSDLQYF.

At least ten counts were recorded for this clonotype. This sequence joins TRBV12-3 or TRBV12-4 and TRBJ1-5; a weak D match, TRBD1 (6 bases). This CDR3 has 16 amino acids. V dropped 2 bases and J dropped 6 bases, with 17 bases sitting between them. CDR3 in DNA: TGTGCCAGCAGTTTAAGAGGAAGCGGGGGCTTTCAGCCCCAGCATTTT. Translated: CASSLRGSGGFQPQHF.